The entry below describes one T cell receptor beta chain. Its specificity is not known. CDR1 and CDR2 from the germline V gene are LGHNA and YSLEER. The V and J ends lost 0 bases and 0 bases respectively, with 12 bases between them. The length of the CDR3 is 17 residues. The record originates from a study of shared clonotypes between healthy human individuals. Points from the study as a whole: Clonotypes shared by all four sorted-subset donors had higher generation probabilities than non-shared clonotypes.

The DNA input per sorted-subset replicate PCR was roughly 0.2 ug, corresponding to 25,000 to 30,000 T cell genomes. Sequencing used immunoSEQ multiplex PCR; TCRdb keeps in-frame clones, though not all of them. The sample records over a million clones, around 76% being singletons. This chain uses TRBV4-3 with TRBJ2-1; the D is unclear. The sequence came from a young man in good health. Sequenced: memory CD4+ T cells sorted from blood. The subset was: CD45RA-negative fraction. Here the CDR3 reads CASSQDMRLSSYNEQFF. The CDR3 nucleotides read TGCGCCAGCAGCCAAGATATGAGATTAAGCTCCTACAATGAGCAGTTCTTC.